The entry that follows covers one T cell receptor beta chain sequence. The target antigen is unknown. At one of its ends the junction is not consistent with the germline gene, which may arise from a read error. The data belong to a study of cytomegalovirus exposure and HLA in healthy donors. Vbeta (60) and Jbeta (13) primers were used in the PCR. Libraries were prepared by immunoSEQ multiplex PCR; TCRdb keeps only in-frame clonotypes and omits some of them. Of 130,000 to 150,000 clones detected, 75% to 90% appear once; the ten largest clones hold 2.5% to 3.5%. CDR1 and CDR2 from the germline V gene are SEHNR and FQNEAQ (reference sequence). The CDR3 is made up of 18 amino acids. General study points: In vitro confirmation showed three CMV-associated chains to be CMV antigen specific.

Sequencing input: PBMCs. V is TRBV7-9 and J is TRBJ2-7, with 9 bases that match TRBD1. The sequence came from a woman aged 25 to 39 in good health and CMV-seronegative. This chain's CDR3 is CSSSLAQGASRELYEQYF. The CDR3 bases are TGTTCCAGCAGCTTAGCACAGGGGGCATCGCGGGAACTCTACGAGCAGTACTTC.